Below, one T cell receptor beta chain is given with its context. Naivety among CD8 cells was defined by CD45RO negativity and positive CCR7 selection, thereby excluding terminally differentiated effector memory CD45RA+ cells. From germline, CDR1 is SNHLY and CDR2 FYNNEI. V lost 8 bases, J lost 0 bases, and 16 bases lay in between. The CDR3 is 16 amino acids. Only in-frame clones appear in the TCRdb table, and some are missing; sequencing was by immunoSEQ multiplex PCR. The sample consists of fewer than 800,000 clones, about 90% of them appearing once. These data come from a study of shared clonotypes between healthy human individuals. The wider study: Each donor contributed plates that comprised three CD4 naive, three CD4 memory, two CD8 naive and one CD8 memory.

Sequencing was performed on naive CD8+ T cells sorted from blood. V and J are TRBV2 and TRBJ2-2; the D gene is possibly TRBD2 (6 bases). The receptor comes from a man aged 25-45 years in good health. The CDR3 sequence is CASQDYNRANTGELFF. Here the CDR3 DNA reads TGTGCCAGCCAGGACTATAATCGCGCGAACACCGGGGAGCTGTTTTTT.